This TCR beta chain was found in a study of blood T cell repertoires in COVID-19. Looking at the study overall: Samples representing acute and convalescent COVID-19 were sourced from the United States, Italy and Spain. PBMCs, B-cell-depleted T cells, or T cells were the source of the cDNA or gDNA that made up the material.

Methods used by the authors: Reference gene primer amplification in the assay estimated nucleated cell counts. Profiled with immunoSEQ multiplex PCR; TCRdb holds only in-frame clones, not every one. The DNA was the basis for D and trimming; V, J and clone size are from that table. Among around 20,000 clones listed, almost 85% were seen once. The receptor was derived from an elderly man with acute or convalescent COVID-19. Sequenced input: peripheral blood.

CDR3 in amino acids: CSVAGGFRKAFF. CDR3 DNA sequence: TGCAGCGTTGCTGGGGGGTTCCGCAAAGCTTTCTTT. The rearrangement links TRBV29-1 to TRBJ1-1, with D possibly matching TRBD1 (5 bases). V was shortened by 4 bases and J by 9 bases, with 15 bases between the two germline ends. The germline gives CDR1 SQVTM, CDR2 ANQGSEA. The CDR3 runs to 12 residues.